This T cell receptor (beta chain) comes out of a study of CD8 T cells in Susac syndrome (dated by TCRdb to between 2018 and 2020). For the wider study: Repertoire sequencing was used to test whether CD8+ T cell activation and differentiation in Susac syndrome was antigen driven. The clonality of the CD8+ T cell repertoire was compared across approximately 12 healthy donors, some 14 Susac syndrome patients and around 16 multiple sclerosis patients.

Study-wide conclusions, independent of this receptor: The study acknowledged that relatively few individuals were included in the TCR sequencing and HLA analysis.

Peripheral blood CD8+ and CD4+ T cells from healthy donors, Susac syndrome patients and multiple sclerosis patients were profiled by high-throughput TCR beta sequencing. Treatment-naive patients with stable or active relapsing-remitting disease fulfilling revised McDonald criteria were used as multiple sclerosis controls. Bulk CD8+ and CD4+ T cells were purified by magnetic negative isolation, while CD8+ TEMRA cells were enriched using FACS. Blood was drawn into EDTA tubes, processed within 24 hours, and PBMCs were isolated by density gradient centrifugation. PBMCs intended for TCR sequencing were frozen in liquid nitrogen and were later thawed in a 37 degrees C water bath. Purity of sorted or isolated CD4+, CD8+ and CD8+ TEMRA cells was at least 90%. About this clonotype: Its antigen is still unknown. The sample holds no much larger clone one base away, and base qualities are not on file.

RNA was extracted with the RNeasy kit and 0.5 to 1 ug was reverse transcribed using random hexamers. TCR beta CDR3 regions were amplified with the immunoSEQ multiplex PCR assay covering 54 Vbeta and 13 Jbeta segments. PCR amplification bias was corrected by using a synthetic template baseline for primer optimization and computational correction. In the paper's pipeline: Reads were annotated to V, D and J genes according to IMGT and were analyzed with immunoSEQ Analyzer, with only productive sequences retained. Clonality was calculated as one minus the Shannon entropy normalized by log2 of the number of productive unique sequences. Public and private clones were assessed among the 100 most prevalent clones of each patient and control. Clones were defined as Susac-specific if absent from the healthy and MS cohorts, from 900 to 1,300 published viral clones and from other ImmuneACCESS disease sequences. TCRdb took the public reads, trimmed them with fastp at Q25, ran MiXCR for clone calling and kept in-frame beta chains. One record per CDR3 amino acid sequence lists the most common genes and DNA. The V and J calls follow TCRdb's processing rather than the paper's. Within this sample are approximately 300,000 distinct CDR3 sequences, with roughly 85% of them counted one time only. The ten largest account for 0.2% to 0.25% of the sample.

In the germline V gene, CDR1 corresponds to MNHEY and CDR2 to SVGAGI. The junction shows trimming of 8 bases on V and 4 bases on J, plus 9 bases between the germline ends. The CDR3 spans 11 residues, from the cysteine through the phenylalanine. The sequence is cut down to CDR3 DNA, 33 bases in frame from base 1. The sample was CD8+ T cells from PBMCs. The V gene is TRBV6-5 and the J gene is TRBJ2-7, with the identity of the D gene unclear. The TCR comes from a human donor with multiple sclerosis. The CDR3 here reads CASALVYEQYF. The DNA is TGTGCCAGCGCCCTCGTTTACGAGCAGTACTTC.